Following are 3 T cell receptor beta chains from one sample sequenced in a study of cytomegalovirus exposure and HLA in healthy donors. The PCR contained 60 Vbeta and 13 Jbeta primers. Using immunoSEQ multiplex PCR, the repertoire was profiled, and TCRdb retains in-frame clones only, with some absent. The table records 200,000 to 250,000 clones, roughly 78% of them present only once. The sample comprised PBMCs. The source of these receptors is a boy aged 5-17 years in good health and CMV-seronegative.

This rearrangement joins TRBV5-1 to TRBJ1-4; D is possibly TRBD1 (6 bases). CDR1 and CDR2 from the germline V gene are SGHRS and YFSETQ. The CDR3 extends over 14 amino acids. Trimming shortened V by 3 bases and J by 8 bases, and 14 bases separated the two germline ends. Here the CDR3 reads CASSYLGGREKLFF. Here the CDR3 DNA reads TGCGCCAGCAGCTACTTAGGGGGTCGGGAAAAACTGTTTTTT.

The chain joins TRBV6-5 to TRBJ1-2; D perhaps matches TRBD1 (5 bases). The CDR3 sequence is 15 residues long. Per the germline V gene, CDR1 is MNHEY and CDR2 is SVGAGI. V was clipped by 6 bases and J by 7 bases, with 21 bases between them. CDR3 coding DNA: TGTGCCAGCAGACCCGGCGGGGGGTCTTTGAGTGGCTACACCTTC. Translation: CASRPGGGSLSGYTF.

Only one count was recorded for this clone. CDR3 sequence: CASSPRDTYNEQFF. CDR3 sequence (DNA): TGTGCCAGCAGCCCTCGTGACACCTACAATGAGCAGTTCTTC. J is TRBJ2-1 and V is TRBV9, with D unresolved. CDR1 SGDLS and CDR2 YYNGEE come from the germline V gene. Trimming removed 4 bases from V and 2 bases from J, with 10 bases in between. The CDR3 runs to 14 residues.